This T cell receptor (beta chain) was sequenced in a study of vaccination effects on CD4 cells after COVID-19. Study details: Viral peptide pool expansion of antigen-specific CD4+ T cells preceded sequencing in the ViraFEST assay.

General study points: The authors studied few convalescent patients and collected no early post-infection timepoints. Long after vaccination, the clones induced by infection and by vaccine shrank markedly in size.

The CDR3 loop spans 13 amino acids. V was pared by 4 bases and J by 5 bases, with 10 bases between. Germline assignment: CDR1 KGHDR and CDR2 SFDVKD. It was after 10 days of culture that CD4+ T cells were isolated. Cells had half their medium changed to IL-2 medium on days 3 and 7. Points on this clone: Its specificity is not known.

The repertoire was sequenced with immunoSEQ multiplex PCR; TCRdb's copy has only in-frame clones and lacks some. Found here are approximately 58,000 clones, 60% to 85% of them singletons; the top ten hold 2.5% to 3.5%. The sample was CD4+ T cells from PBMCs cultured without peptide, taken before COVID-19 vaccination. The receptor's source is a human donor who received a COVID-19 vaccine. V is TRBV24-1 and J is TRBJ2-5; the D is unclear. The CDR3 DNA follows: TGTGCCACCAGTGACTCATATCGGGAGACCCAGTACTTC. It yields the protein CATSDSYRETQYF.